A selection of T cell receptor beta chains follows, all from one sample in a study of T-cell reconstitution after alpha-beta-depleted transplantation in children. TCRdb used MiXCR to reprocess the PCR reads, holding one entry per CDR3 protein. The sample records a few hundred thousand distinct CDR3 sequences, about 9.3% being singletons. The sample in question was PBMCs from the stem cell graft donor, obtained from the stem cell graft. The receptors derive from a human donor who donated a stem cell graft to a child with acute lymphoblastic leukemia. Each CDR3 is given with its conserved first and last residue. The D gene is left open where the match is weak. Clone size appears in some rows only: once, few, many, or a class for an expanded clone.

V gene	J gene	clone size	D gene	CDR3 protein	CDR3 DNA
TRBV7-9	TRBJ1-5	few	NA	CASRPREMGNQPQHF	TGTGCCAGCAGACCCCGGGAGATGGGAAATCAGCCCCAGCATTTT
TRBV7-2	TRBJ2-7	NA	TRBD1	CASTYWDRDYEQYF	TGTGCCAGCACCTACTGGGACAGAGATTACGAGCAGTACTTC
TRBV12-3/TRBV12-4	TRBJ1-6	many	NA	CASSQRLNSPLHF	TGTGCCAGCAGTCAGCGTCTAAATTCACCCCTCCACTTT
TRBV28	TRBJ2-3	few	NA	CASSLPPERRTDTQYF	TGTGCCAGCAGTTTACCCCCGGAGAGGCGCACAGATACGCAGTATTTT
TRBV20-1	TRBJ2-3	NA	NA	CSANRLPADTQYF	TGCAGTGCGAACCGCCTCCCGGCAGATACGCAGTATTTT
TRBV28	TRBJ1-1	NA	NA	CASTLWRGEENTEAFF	TGTGCCAGCACCCTTTGGAGAGGAGAGGAGAACACTGAAGCTTTCTTT
TRBV5-5	TRBJ1-3	NA	TRBD1	CASIWADRGLDTIYF	TGTGCCAGCATCTGGGCGGACAGGGGGTTAGACACCATATATTTT
TRBV5-1	TRBJ1-4	many	NA	CASRYGGAARSTNEKLFF	TGCGCCAGCAGGTATGGGGGAGCCGCCAGATCAACTAATGAAAAACTGTTTTTT
TRBV7-9	TRBJ1-5	NA	NA	CASSRWSSGEKNQPQHF	TGTGCCAGCAGCCGGTGGTCATCGGGGGAAAAGAATCAGCCCCAGCATTTT
TRBV20-1	TRBJ2-3	NA	NA	CSAREGGTDTQYF	TGCAGTGCTAGAGAAGGTGGGACAGATACGCAGTATTTT
TRBV6-5	TRBJ2-2	few	TRBD2	CASSYIPAGVLGTGELFF	TGTGCCAGCAGTTACATACCAGCGGGAGTACTGGGGACCGGGGAGCTGTTTTTT
TRBV20-1	TRBJ2-7	NA	NA	CSAREPGSHEQYF	TGCAGTGCTAGAGAACCAGGGTCCCACGAGCAGTACTTC
TRBV12-3/TRBV12-4	TRBJ1-4	few	NA	CASIQGGGLSGKLFF	TGTGCCAGCATCCAAGGCGGGGGACTAAGTGGGAAACTGTTTTTT
TRBV4-3	TRBJ1-4	NA	NA	CASSQDEGRGEKLFF	TGCGCCAGCAGCCAAGATGAGGGACGAGGTGAAAAACTGTTTTTT
TRBV7-9	TRBJ2-1	few	TRBD1	CASSSRQTGGLYNEQFF	TGTGCCAGCAGCTCACGACAGACAGGGGGCCTCTACAATGAGCAGTTCTTC
TRBV20-1	TRBJ2-1	many	TRBD2	CSASASGSINEQFF	TGCAGTGCTAGCGCTAGCGGGAGTATAAATGAGCAGTTCTTC
TRBV5-1	TRBJ1-3	many	NA	CASDEGSGNTIYF	TGCGCCAGCGACGAGGGCTCTGGAAACACCATATATTTT
TRBV7-2	TRBJ2-1	NA	NA	CASSTGGSYNEQFF	TGTGCCAGTTCGACAGGAGGCTCCTACAATGAGCAGTTCTTC
TRBV7-8	TRBJ1-6	NA	NA	CASSARGPNSPLHF	TGTGCCAGCAGCGCACGGGGCCCTAATTCACCCCTCCACTTT
TRBV29-1	TRBJ2-7	NA	NA	CSVEMGGNYEQYF	TGCAGCGTTGAGATGGGAGGAAACTACGAGCAGTACTTC
TRBV7-9	TRBJ2-7	NA	TRBD1	CASSFTGGSGEQYF	TGTGCCAGCAGCTTTACAGGGGGATCGGGAGAGCAGTACTTC
TRBV29-1	TRBJ2-1	NA	TRBD2	CSVEGRGAGGYNEQFF	TGCAGCGTTGAAGGGCGGGGAGCGGGAGGGTACAATGAGCAGTTCTTC
TRBV19	TRBJ2-5	NA	NA	CASSRNPGQKETQYF	TGTGCCAGTAGTAGAAATCCGGGACAAAAAGAGACCCAGTACTTC
TRBV4-1	TRBJ2-3	few	NA	CASSRQGRLSTDTQYF	TGCGCCAGCAGCCGGCAGGGCCGTCTAAGCACAGATACGCAGTATTTT
TRBV7-8	TRBJ2-1	few	NA	CASSTLGAFGNEQFF	TGTGCCAGCAGCACGCTTGGGGCTTTTGGCAATGAGCAGTTCTTC
TRBV10-3	TRBJ2-2	few	TRBD2	CAISEPGLAARGTGELFF	TGTGCCATCAGTGAACCGGGACTAGCGGCTCGCGGCACCGGGGAGCTGTTTTTT
TRBV4-2	TRBJ2-2	NA	NA	CASSQDHEQANTGELFF	TGTGCCAGCAGCCAAGACCATGAACAGGCGAACACCGGGGAGCTGTTTTTT
TRBV27	TRBJ2-5	NA	NA	CASSSLGGGPRETQYF	TGTGCCAGCAGTTCCCTTGGCGGAGGGCCTCGGGAGACCCAGTACTTC
TRBV3-1	TRBJ2-5	few	NA	CASSQGGGRVWETQYF	TGTGCCAGCAGCCAAGGCGGCGGTCGAGTTTGGGAGACCCAGTACTTC
TRBV5-1	TRBJ2-7	NA	NA	CASSLATGKGYEQYF	TGCGCCAGCAGCTTGGCCACGGGAAAGGGCTACGAGCAGTACTTC
TRBV11-2	TRBJ2-5	few	TRBD2	CASSPGTSGSRLETQYF	TGTGCCAGCAGCCCGGGGACTAGCGGGAGCAGGTTGGAGACCCAGTACTTC
TRBV10-3	TRBJ2-7	few	NA	CAISEERYEQYF	TGTGCCATCAGTGAGGAGAGGTACGAGCAGTACTTC
TRBV7-9	TRBJ2-7	NA	TRBD2	CASSLDSGGWYEQYF	TGTGCCAGCAGCTTAGATAGCGGGGGATGGTACGAGCAGTACTTC
TRBV6-2/TRBV6-3	TRBJ2-7	NA	NA	CASSNKDIAQRRAAYEQYF	TGTGCCAGCAGTAATAAGGACATCGCCCAACGAAGGGCCGCCTACGAGCAGTACTTC
TRBV27	TRBJ2-5	NA	TRBD2	CASSLLLAGGPETQYF	TGTGCCAGCAGTTTGCTACTAGCGGGAGGGCCAGAGACCCAGTACTTC
TRBV6-6	TRBJ2-7	NA	NA	CASTEWGGGEQYF	TGTGCCAGCACCGAGTGGGGGGGCGGCGAGCAGTACTTC
TRBV5-6	TRBJ2-7	NA	TRBD1	CASSQTGTGLSEQYF	TGTGCCAGCAGCCAAACCGGGACAGGGCTGTCCGAGCAGTACTTC
TRBV28	TRBJ2-5	many	NA	CASSSRTKETQYF	TGTGCCAGCAGCTCTCGGACCAAAGAGACCCAGTACTTC
TRBV9	TRBJ2-3	NA	NA	CASSVAQDGTYTQYF	TGTGCCAGCAGCGTAGCTCAGGATGGCACATATACGCAGTATTTT
TRBV5-4	TRBJ2-7	NA	TRBD2	CASSYGLAGSYEQYF	TGTGCCAGCAGCTACGGACTAGCGGGAAGCTACGAGCAGTACTTC
TRBV5-6	TRBJ1-5	many	NA	CASSLATGDPNQPQHF	TGTGCCAGCAGCTTGGCCACAGGTGACCCTAATCAGCCCCAGCATTTT
TRBV15	TRBJ2-7	few	NA	CATSRDPLVLSSYEQYF	TGTGCCACCAGCAGAGACCCACTAGTACTAAGCTCCTACGAGCAGTACTTC
TRBV3-1	TRBJ2-7	NA	TRBD1	CASSPSGTVPPGEQYF	TGTGCCAGCAGCCCCTCAGGGACAGTCCCTCCGGGCGAGCAGTACTTC
TRBV5-5	TRBJ1-1	many	NA	CASSLATGTVNTEAFF	TGTGCCAGCAGCTTGGCGACCGGGACGGTTAACACTGAAGCTTTCTTT
TRBV7-2	TRBJ1-5	many	NA	CASSLRLQGDQPQHF	TGTGCCAGCAGCCTTCGGTTACAGGGTGATCAGCCCCAGCATTTT
TRBV20-1	TRBJ2-7	NA	NA	CSASWGRSYEQYF	TGCAGTGCTAGCTGGGGGCGTTCTTACGAGCAGTACTTC
TRBV12-3/TRBV12-4	TRBJ1-1	few	NA	CASSLSGQGGTEAFF	TGTGCCAGCAGTTTGTCAGGCCAAGGCGGCACTGAAGCTTTCTTT
TRBV12-3/TRBV12-4	TRBJ1-1	NA	NA	CASSFRGGSHTEAFF	TGTGCCAGCAGTTTTCGAGGGGGATCGCACACTGAAGCTTTCTTT
TRBV18	TRBJ2-7	NA	TRBD2	CASSPGSGNSEQYF	TGTGCCAGCTCACCAGGTAGCGGGAATAGCGAGCAGTACTTC
TRBV7-8	TRBJ2-5	NA	NA	CASSLGGRDRRGETQYF	TGTGCCAGCAGCTTAGGAGGTCGGGATCGTAGGGGGGAGACCCAGTACTTC
TRBV12-3/TRBV12-4	TRBJ2-1	NA	TRBD2	CASSYPLTGTSGRYNEQFF	TGTGCCAGCAGTTACCCATTAACCGGGACTAGCGGGAGGTACAATGAGCAGTTCTTC
TRBV12-3/TRBV12-4	TRBJ1-2	few	NA	CASSPLRGVLGYTF	TGTGCCAGCAGCCCGTTGCGGGGGGTCTTAGGCTACACCTTC
TRBV28	TRBJ1-1	few	NA	CASSQGGRNTEAFF	TGTGCCAGCAGTCAAGGTGGGCGGAACACTGAAGCTTTCTTT
TRBV27	TRBJ1-3	NA	TRBD1	CASSPQTGSGNTIYF	TGTGCCAGCAGTCCACAGACAGGGTCAGGAAACACCATATATTTT
TRBV20-1	TRBJ2-1	few	NA	CSARTLAAYNEQFF	TGCAGTGCTAGAACCTTAGCAGCTTACAATGAGCAGTTCTTC
TRBV28	TRBJ2-7	few	NA	CASSPFRDAAYEQYF	TGTGCCAGCAGTCCGTTCCGGGACGCGGCCTACGAGCAGTACTTC
TRBV3-1	TRBJ2-7	few	NA	CASSQGSFPSSYEQYF	TGTGCCAGCAGCCAAGGCAGCTTCCCGAGCTCCTACGAGCAGTACTTC
TRBV12-3/TRBV12-4	TRBJ2-1	NA	TRBD1	CASSPITRGHNEQFF	TGTGCCAGCAGTCCGATAACTAGGGGGCACAATGAGCAGTTCTTC
TRBV5-1	TRBJ1-2	few	NA	CASSPAGLTDGYTF	TGCGCCAGCAGCCCCGCAGGGCTCACCGATGGCTACACCTTC